These T cell receptor beta chains were read from a single sample in a study of T cells in Graves' hyperthyroidism and ophthalmopathy. TCRdb reanalysed the multiplex PCR reads using MiXCR and keeps one entry per CDR3 protein. The sample holds about 200,000 distinct CDR3 sequences; 18% are singletons and the top ten take about 41%. Sequenced material: blood. The origin of the receptors is a man aged 35-49 years with Graves' hyperthyroidism. The CDR3 runs from the conserved cysteine through the conserved F or W. Each record gives: D gene, clone size, CDR3 length, J gene, V gene, CDR3 DNA, CDR3 protein. A D gene is named only where the DNA matches it firmly. Only some rows state a clone size, as once, few, many or a class for expanded clones.

d_call: NA
clone_size: many
cdr3_length: 15
j_call: TRBJ2-5
v_call: TRBV7-2
cdr3_nt: TGTGCCAGCAGCCAGCTGGACGGGAGAGGAGAGACCCAGTACTTC
cdr3_aa: CASSQLDGRGETQYF

d_call: NA
clone_size: NA
cdr3_length: 15
j_call: TRBJ2-7
v_call: TRBV4-1
cdr3_nt: TGCGCCAGCAGATCCAACAGGGAGAACTCCTACGAGCAGTACTTC
cdr3_aa: CASRSNRENSYEQYF

d_call: NA
clone_size: few
cdr3_length: 14
j_call: TRBJ1-1
v_call: TRBV6-2/TRBV6-3
cdr3_nt: TGTGCCAGCAGTTACTCGGCGGGGTACACTGAAGCTTTCTTT
cdr3_aa: CASSYSAGYTEAFF

d_call: NA
clone_size: many
cdr3_length: 12
j_call: TRBJ1-2
v_call: TRBV5-6
cdr3_nt: TGTGCCAGCAGCCCGCGAGGTGGGGGCTACACCTTC
cdr3_aa: CASSPRGGGYTF

d_call: TRBD2
clone_size: many
cdr3_length: 16
j_call: TRBJ2-2
v_call: TRBV11-2
cdr3_nt: TGTGCCAGCAGCTTCGGGGGGACCCTGGGGACCGGGGAGCTGTTTTTT
cdr3_aa: CASSFGGTLGTGELFF

d_call: TRBD1
clone_size: many
cdr3_length: 15
j_call: TRBJ1-2
v_call: TRBV28
cdr3_nt: TGTGCCAGCACCCTATCTGGACAGGGTCGCTATGGCTACACCTTC
cdr3_aa: CASTLSGQGRYGYTF

d_call: TRBD1
clone_size: NA
cdr3_length: 16
j_call: TRBJ1-3
v_call: TRBV28
cdr3_nt: TGTGCCAGCAGTACCCTTGCAGGGGGCGCGGGAAACACCATATATTTT
cdr3_aa: CASSTLAGGAGNTIYF

d_call: TRBD1
clone_size: NA
cdr3_length: 15
j_call: TRBJ1-1
v_call: TRBV18
cdr3_nt: TGTGCCAGCTCATCATGGGACAGGGGTCGAACTGAAGCTTTCTTT
cdr3_aa: CASSSWDRGRTEAFF

d_call: NA
clone_size: once
cdr3_length: 13
j_call: TRBJ2-3
v_call: TRBV5-1
cdr3_nt: TGCACCTGCAGCTGGCCAGACACAGATACGCAGTATTTT
cdr3_aa: CTCSWPDTDTQYF

d_call: TRBD2
clone_size: few
cdr3_length: 15
j_call: TRBJ2-1
v_call: TRBV5-1
cdr3_nt: TGCGCCAGCAGCTATACTAGCGGGGGGTACAATGAGCAGTTCTTC
cdr3_aa: CASSYTSGGYNEQFF

d_call: TRBD1
clone_size: few
cdr3_length: 17
j_call: TRBJ2-2
v_call: TRBV6-5
cdr3_nt: TGTGCCAGCAGTTACTCGCTGAGCAGGGGGCCTGGCGGGGAGCTGTTTTTT
cdr3_aa: CASSYSLSRGPGGELFF

d_call: TRBD1
clone_size: many
cdr3_length: 15
j_call: TRBJ2-7
v_call: TRBV28
cdr3_nt: TGTGCCAGCAGTTTAGGGGGACAGGGTTCCTACGAGCAGTACTTC
cdr3_aa: CASSLGGQGSYEQYF

d_call: TRBD2
clone_size: many
cdr3_length: 16
j_call: TRBJ2-1
v_call: TRBV7-6
cdr3_nt: TGTGCCAGCAGCTTTAGCGGGGGGAGGTCCTACAATGAGCAGTTCTTC
cdr3_aa: CASSFSGGRSYNEQFF

d_call: NA
clone_size: many
cdr3_length: 14
j_call: TRBJ2-1
v_call: TRBV30
cdr3_nt: TGTGCCTGGAGTGTACTGGAAGGGCCCGATGAGCAGTTCTTC
cdr3_aa: CAWSVLEGPDEQFF

d_call: NA
clone_size: many
cdr3_length: 13
j_call: TRBJ1-3
v_call: TRBV12-3/TRBV12-4
cdr3_nt: TGTGCCAGCAGCAGGACCTCGGGGGACACCATATATTTT
cdr3_aa: CASSRTSGDTIYF

d_call: NA
clone_size: NA
cdr3_length: 13
j_call: TRBJ1-1
v_call: TRBV10-3
cdr3_nt: TGTGCCATCAGTGGTCGGATGAACACTGAAGCTTTCTTT
cdr3_aa: CAISGRMNTEAFF

d_call: TRBD1
clone_size: many
cdr3_length: 12
j_call: TRBJ1-1
v_call: TRBV27
cdr3_nt: TGTGCCAGCAGTTCTCCGGGACAGGAAGCTTTCTTT
cdr3_aa: CASSSPGQEAFF

d_call: NA
clone_size: many
cdr3_length: 15
j_call: TRBJ1-1
v_call: TRBV5-1
cdr3_nt: TGCGCCAGCAGCTTGGAGGGACGGTTGAACACTGAAGCTTTCTTT
cdr3_aa: CASSLEGRLNTEAFF

d_call: NA
clone_size: many
cdr3_length: 15
j_call: TRBJ1-1
v_call: TRBV9
cdr3_nt: TGTGCCAGCAGCAACCGGGACCGCATGAACACTGAAGCTTTCTTT
cdr3_aa: CASSNRDRMNTEAFF

d_call: NA
clone_size: NA
cdr3_length: 14
j_call: TRBJ2-5
v_call: TRBV5-1
cdr3_nt: TGCGCCAGCAGCGGGGGGCTCCAGGTAGAGACCCAGTACTTC
cdr3_aa: CASSGGLQVETQYF

d_call: NA
clone_size: NA
cdr3_length: 15
j_call: TRBJ2-6
v_call: TRBV7-9
cdr3_nt: TGTGCCAGCAGCTACCACAGGGTTGGGGCCAACGTCCTGACTTTC
cdr3_aa: CASSYHRVGANVLTF

d_call: NA
clone_size: many
cdr3_length: 16
j_call: TRBJ2-1
v_call: TRBV19
cdr3_nt: TGTGCCAGTAGTATAGATTTGGGGGCTGGCTACAATGAGCAGTTCTTC
cdr3_aa: CASSIDLGAGYNEQFF

d_call: NA
clone_size: NA
cdr3_length: 14
j_call: TRBJ2-5
v_call: TRBV7-2
cdr3_nt: TGTGCCAGCAGCTTAGAATCGTACCAAGAGACCCAGTACTTC
cdr3_aa: CASSLESYQETQYF

d_call: NA
clone_size: NA
cdr3_length: 15
j_call: TRBJ2-6
v_call: TRBV3-1
cdr3_nt: TGTGCCAGCAGCCAAGATTTCTCTGGGGCCAACGTCCTGACTTTC
cdr3_aa: CASSQDFSGANVLTF

d_call: TRBD1
clone_size: few
cdr3_length: 15
j_call: TRBJ2-5
v_call: TRBV4-1
cdr3_nt: TGCGCCAGCAGCCCAAGGACAGGGATCCAAGAGACCCAGTACTTC
cdr3_aa: CASSPRTGIQETQYF

d_call: NA
clone_size: many
cdr3_length: 17
j_call: TRBJ2-1
v_call: TRBV2
cdr3_nt: TGTGCCAGCAGTGGTGGGCAGATCGTAGGGGAATACAATGAGCAGTTCTTC
cdr3_aa: CASSGGQIVGEYNEQFF

d_call: NA
clone_size: many
cdr3_length: 11
j_call: TRBJ2-2
v_call: TRBV2
cdr3_nt: TGTGCCAGCAGGAACACCGGGGAGCTGTTTTTT
cdr3_aa: CASRNTGELFF

d_call: NA
clone_size: once
cdr3_length: 12
j_call: TRBJ1-5
v_call: TRBV7-8
cdr3_nt: TGTGCCAGCAGTGGGTTTGTGCAGCCCCAGCATTTT
cdr3_aa: CASSGFVQPQHF

d_call: NA
clone_size: NA
cdr3_length: 15
j_call: TRBJ1-1
v_call: TRBV5-1
cdr3_nt: TGCGCCAGCAGCTTGGGGTCTCAGAGGAACACTGAAGCTTTCTTT
cdr3_aa: CASSLGSQRNTEAFF

d_call: NA
clone_size: many
cdr3_length: 16
j_call: TRBJ2-3
v_call: TRBV28
cdr3_nt: TGTGCCAGCAGTTTCGGGGCCAACCCTAGCACAGATACGCAGTATTTT
cdr3_aa: CASSFGANPSTDTQYF

d_call: NA
clone_size: NA
cdr3_length: 13
j_call: TRBJ2-7
v_call: TRBV14
cdr3_nt: TGTGCCAGCAGCCAAGATTTAAGGAGCGAGCAGTACTTC
cdr3_aa: CASSQDLRSEQYF

d_call: TRBD2
clone_size: many
cdr3_length: 13
j_call: TRBJ2-5
v_call: TRBV10-3
cdr3_nt: TGTGCCGCGCGCGGGGGGGTTCAAGAGACCCAGTACTTC
cdr3_aa: CAARGGVQETQYF

d_call: TRBD2
clone_size: few
cdr3_length: 15
j_call: TRBJ2-5
v_call: TRBV6-2/TRBV6-3
cdr3_nt: TGTGCCAGCAGAAAGATAGCGGGGGGGCGAGAGACCCAGTACTTC
cdr3_aa: CASRKIAGGRETQYF

d_call: NA
clone_size: many
cdr3_length: 15
j_call: TRBJ1-1
v_call: TRBV20-1
cdr3_nt: TGCAGTGCTAGCCGCCCTGACAGCTTGAACACTGAAGCTTTCTTT
cdr3_aa: CSASRPDSLNTEAFF

d_call: TRBD2
clone_size: many
cdr3_length: 17
j_call: TRBJ2-1
v_call: TRBV12-3/TRBV12-4
cdr3_nt: TGTGCCAGCAGTTTAGCGCTTAGCGGGGGGGGTTTGAGAGAGCAGTTCTTC
cdr3_aa: CASSLALSGGGLREQFF

d_call: NA
clone_size: few
cdr3_length: 14
j_call: TRBJ1-2
v_call: TRBV7-2
cdr3_nt: TGTGCCAGCAGCTTAGTGTCAGGGGACTATGGCTACACCTTC
cdr3_aa: CASSLVSGDYGYTF

d_call: NA
clone_size: many
cdr3_length: 16
j_call: TRBJ2-2
v_call: TRBV15
cdr3_nt: TGTGCCACCAGCAGAGTCGGGACACACAACACCGGGGAGCTGTTTTTT
cdr3_aa: CATSRVGTHNTGELFF

d_call: TRBD1
clone_size: many
cdr3_length: 14
j_call: TRBJ2-5
v_call: TRBV9
cdr3_nt: TGTGCCAGCTCACCGCGGACAGGGGAAGAGACCCAGTACTTC
cdr3_aa: CASSPRTGEETQYF

d_call: NA
clone_size: few
cdr3_length: 12
j_call: TRBJ2-3
v_call: TRBV6-2/TRBV6-3
cdr3_nt: TGTGCCAGCAGCTCGGAGGCAGATACGCAGTATTTT
cdr3_aa: CASSSEADTQYF

d_call: NA
clone_size: NA
cdr3_length: 12
j_call: TRBJ1-4
v_call: TRBV6-1
cdr3_nt: TGTGCCAGCAGGGGATATAATGAAAAACTGTTTTTT
cdr3_aa: CASRGYNEKLFF

d_call: TRBD1
clone_size: many
cdr3_length: 17
j_call: TRBJ1-5
v_call: TRBV28
cdr3_nt: TGTGCCAGCAGTCCAGACAGGGCCCAAAATAGCAATCAGCCCCAGCATTTT
cdr3_aa: CASSPDRAQNSNQPQHF

d_call: TRBD2
clone_size: many
cdr3_length: 14
j_call: TRBJ2-6
v_call: TRBV10-3
cdr3_nt: TGTGCCATCAGCGGGGGGTCTGGGGCCAACGTCCTGACTTTC
cdr3_aa: CAISGGSGANVLTF

d_call: NA
clone_size: many
cdr3_length: 14
j_call: TRBJ1-2
v_call: TRBV12-3/TRBV12-4
cdr3_nt: TGTGCCAGCACCCTAGGCGAAGGGGATGACGGCTACACCTTC
cdr3_aa: CASTLGEGDDGYTF

d_call: NA
clone_size: many
cdr3_length: 17
j_call: TRBJ1-2
v_call: TRBV6-1
cdr3_nt: TGTGCCAGCAGCCCCCCCACCACAAGGACTCCTAACTATGGCTACACCTTC
cdr3_aa: CASSPPTTRTPNYGYTF

d_call: NA
clone_size: many
cdr3_length: 13
j_call: TRBJ2-1
v_call: TRBV12-3/TRBV12-4
cdr3_nt: TGTGCCAGCAGTTTAGCGGTAGGCGATGAGCAGTTCTTC
cdr3_aa: CASSLAVGDEQFF

d_call: TRBD2
clone_size: many
cdr3_length: 14
j_call: TRBJ2-5
v_call: TRBV6-1
cdr3_nt: TGTGCCAGCACCCCAGCGGGGGGTCGAGAGACCCAGTACTTC
cdr3_aa: CASTPAGGRETQYF

d_call: TRBD1
clone_size: many
cdr3_length: 15
j_call: TRBJ1-5
v_call: TRBV2
cdr3_nt: TGTGCCAGCACTCCGGACAGGGTTAGCAATCAGCCCCAGCATTTT
cdr3_aa: CASTPDRVSNQPQHF

d_call: NA
clone_size: NA
cdr3_length: 13
j_call: TRBJ2-7
v_call: TRBV4-2
cdr3_nt: TGTGCCAGCAGCCAATTAGGGAACTACGAGCAGTACTTC
cdr3_aa: CASSQLGNYEQYF

d_call: NA
clone_size: few
cdr3_length: 14
j_call: TRBJ2-5
v_call: TRBV16
cdr3_nt: TGTGCCAGCAGCCAAGGACAGCTTTCTGAGACCCAGTACTTC
cdr3_aa: CASSQGQLSETQYF

d_call: TRBD2
clone_size: many
cdr3_length: 15
j_call: TRBJ2-5
v_call: TRBV7-8
cdr3_nt: TGTGCCAGCAGTCCCGGCGGGGGGCTAAAAGAGACCCAGTACTTC
cdr3_aa: CASSPGGGLKETQYF

d_call: NA
clone_size: few
cdr3_length: 14
j_call: TRBJ1-6
v_call: TRBV10-3
cdr3_nt: TGTGCCATCAGTGAGTCGAAAGGGGAATCACCCCTCCACTTT
cdr3_aa: CAISESKGESPLHF